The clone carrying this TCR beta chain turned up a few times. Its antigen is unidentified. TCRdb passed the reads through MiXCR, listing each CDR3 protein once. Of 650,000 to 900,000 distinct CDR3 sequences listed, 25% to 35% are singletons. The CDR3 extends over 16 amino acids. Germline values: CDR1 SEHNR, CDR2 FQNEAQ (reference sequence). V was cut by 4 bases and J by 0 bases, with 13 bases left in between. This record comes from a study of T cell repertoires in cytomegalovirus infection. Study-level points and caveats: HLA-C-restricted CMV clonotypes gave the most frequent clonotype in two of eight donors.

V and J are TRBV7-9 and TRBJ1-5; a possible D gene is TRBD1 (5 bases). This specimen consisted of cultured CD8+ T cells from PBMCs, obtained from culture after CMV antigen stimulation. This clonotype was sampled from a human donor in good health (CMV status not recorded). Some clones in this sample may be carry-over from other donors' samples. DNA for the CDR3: TGTGCCAGCAGCTCGGAAGAGGGGATTAGCAATCAGCCCCAGCATTTT. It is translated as CASSSEEGISNQPQHF.